A single sample is the source of the 24 T cell receptor beta chains below, sequenced in a study of T cell responses to AZD1222 COVID-19 vaccine. Data came from immunoSEQ multiplex PCR; TCRdb stores just in-frame clones and leaves some out. This repertoire shows 150,000 to 200,000 clones, around nine tenths found once; its top ten account for around 5.2%. The sequenced sample was peripheral blood, obtained on day 0 of AZD1222 vaccination. The receptors were sampled from an adult in good health.

This chain joins TRBV10-3 and TRBJ2-2; 9 nucleotides line up with TRBD1. V was pared by 8 bases and J by 2 bases, with 9 bases of the junction left unmatched. CDR1 is ENHRY, CDR2 SYGVKD, per germline. This CDR3 has 16 residues. Here the CDR3 DNA reads TGTGCCATCGCACCGGGACAGGGAAAAAACACCGGGGAGCTGTTTTTT. This translates into CAIAPGQGKNTGELFF.

The chain recombines TRBV9 with TRBJ1-2; D is possibly TRBD1 (5 bases). The V gene's germline CDR1 is SGDLS and CDR2 YYNGEE. V dropped 4 bases and J dropped 3 bases, with 10 bases sitting between them. The CDR3 has 13 amino acids. This CDR3 is CASSLTGDYGYTF. Written as DNA, the CDR3 is TGTGCCAGCAGCCTCACAGGAGACTATGGCTACACCTTC.

This rearrangement joins TRBV5-4 to TRBJ2-5; D is unclear. The CDR3 contains 14 residues. CDR1 and CDR2 from the germline V gene are SGHNT and YYREEE (reference sequence). V lost 4 bases and J 3 bases, leaving 13 bases between the germline ends. The CDR3 DNA follows: TGTGCCAGCAGCGCTGCAGACCGGAAAGAGACCCAGTACTTC. Protein: CASSAADRKETQYF.

Here the CDR3 reads CASSLNSGANAELFF. The DNA for the CDR3 is TGTGCCAGCAGCTTAAACTCTGGCGCAAACGCGGAGCTGTTTTTT. The chain is built from TRBV7-2 and TRBJ2-2, with D unclear. This CDR3 is 15 amino acids long. CDR1 and CDR2 (germline): SGHTA, FQGNSA. Trimming left V 2 bases short and J 10 bases short, with 17 bases between. The full variable domain, completed using reference TRBV7-2 and TRBJ2-2, is GAGVSQSPSNKVTEKGKDVELRCDPISGHTALYWYRQSLGQGLEFLIYFQGNSAPDKSGLPSDRFSAERTGGSVSTLTIQRTQQEDSAVYLCASSLNSGANAELFFGEGSRLTVL.

This rearrangement joins TRBV11-2 to TRBJ2-7; D tentatively reads TRBD1 or TRBD2 (5 bases each). The CDR3 spans 15 residues. Germline loops: CDR1 SGHAT, CDR2 FQNNGV. Trimming took 5 bases from V and 7 from J, leaving 21 bases between them. The CDR3 loop reads CASSPDRGPTTEQYF. Written as DNA, the CDR3 is TGTGCCAGCAGCCCCGACCGGGGACCTACTACGGAGCAGTACTTC.

The chain couples TRBV18 to TRBJ2-7; D gene uncertain. V lost 3 bases, J lost 3 bases, and 18 bases lay in between. Germline V lookup: CDR1 KGHSH, CDR2 LQKENI. This CDR3 has 16 residues. The CDR3 loop is CASSPLWAGADYEQYF. The DNA for the CDR3 is TGTGCCAGCTCACCCTTGTGGGCAGGTGCCGACTACGAGCAGTACTTC. Filled out from reference TRBV18 and TRBJ2-7, the complete variable domain reads NAGVMQNPRHLVRRRGQEARLRCSPMKGHSHVYWYRQLPEEGLKFMVYLQKENIIDESGMPKERFSAEFPKEGPSILRIQQVVRGDSAAYFCASSPLWAGADYEQYFGPGTRLTVT.

The rearrangement joins TRBV9 to TRBJ2-2; D is unresolved. The CDR3 loop spans 14 amino acids. V was shortened by 4 bases and J by 7 bases, with 14 bases between the two germline ends. Looked up from germline, CDR1 is SGDLS and CDR2 is YYNGEE. Here the CDR3 DNA reads TGTGCCAGCAGCCCCAAACGGATCGGCGGGGAGCTGTTTTTT. Its translation is CASSPKRIGGELFF.

The chain uses TRBV5-4 and TRBJ2-5; a weak D match, TRBD2 (6 bases). This CDR3 is 15 amino acids long. V lost 4 bases and J 0 bases, leaving 13 bases between the germline ends. Germline V gene data show CDR1 as SGHNT and CDR2 as YYREEE (reference sequence). CDR3 amino acids: CASSDGTQYQETQYF. As DNA, the CDR3 is TGTGCCAGCAGCGACGGGACTCAGTACCAAGAGACCCAGTACTTC.

The chain employs TRBV18 and TRBJ2-1, with TRBD2 matching 8 bases. The CDR3 totals 14 residues. Losses at the gene ends were 9 bases for V and 0 bases for J; bases not matched to a gene: 4. The germline V gene has CDR1 KGHSH and CDR2 LQKENI. CDR3 DNA: TGTGCCAGTAGCGGGACCTTCTCCTACAATGAGCAGTTCTTC. Translation gives CASSGTFSYNEQFF.

This clone was counted a single time. The V call is TRBV5-4, the J call TRBJ1-3; TRBD1 aligns across 10 bases. The V segment lost 3 bases and the J segment 5 bases; nucleotides outside the gene matches: 5. Germline V CDR1 and CDR2: SGHNT, YYREEE (reference sequence). The CDR3 runs to 15 residues. CDR3 region: CASSSTGGLRNTIYF. CDR3 sequence (DNA): TGTGCCAGCAGCTCGACAGGGGGCCTTAGAAACACCATATATTTT.

The chain carries TRBV12-5 and TRBJ2-2, with 14 bases aligning to TRBD2. Germline V gene sequence: CDR1 LGHNT, CDR2 FRNRAP. V shed 3 bases and J 2 bases; nucleotides not matched to a gene: 5. The CDR3 runs 18 residues. The CDR3 bases are TGTGCTAGTGGTTTTACCGGGACTAGCGGGAGAAACACCGGGGAGCTGTTTTTT. Its translation: CASGFTGTSGRNTGELFF. The complete variable domain, with remaining parts taken from reference TRBV12-5 and TRBJ2-2, reads DARVTQTPRHKVTEMGQEVTMRCQPILGHNTVFWYRQTMMQGLELLAYFRNRAPLDDSGMPKDRFSAEMPDATLATLKIQPSEPRDSAVYFCASGFTGTSGRNTGELFFGEGSRLTVL.

CDR3 sequence: CASSSASSSYEQYF. The CDR3 DNA sequence: TGTGCCAGCAGTTCAGCATCTAGCTCCTACGAGCAGTACTTC. The V and J genes are TRBV28 and TRBJ2-7; no clear D gene. Trimming stripped 4 bases from V and 0 bases from J, with 10 bases between. The CDR3 is made up of 14 amino acids. Germline-derived CDR1 and CDR2 are MDHEN and SYDVKM.

V is TRBV7-2 and J is TRBJ2-1; D may be TRBD2 (6 bases). The germline gives CDR1 SGHTA, CDR2 FQGNSA. The CDR3 covers 17 residues. Between the trimmed V and J ends, which lost 0 bases and 0 bases, there was a span of 12 bases. CDR3 in DNA: TGTGCCAGCAGCTTAGCGTCGGAGGGGACCTCCTACAATGAGCAGTTCTTC. It translates to CASSLASEGTSYNEQFF.

The chain uses TRBV5-4 and TRBJ1-1, with D possibly being TRBD1 (5 bases). The CDR3 runs 13 residues. The germline V gene encodes CDR1 SGHNT and CDR2 YYREEE (reference sequence). Trimming removed 4 bases at V and 1 base at J, with 8 bases between. The CDR3 DNA is TGTGCCAGCAGCCGACAGTCGAACACTGAAGCTTTCTTT. Its translation: CASSRQSNTEAFF.

This chain joins TRBV2 and TRBJ1-4; D is ambiguous. V lost 6 bases and J 5 bases, leaving 4 bases between the germline ends. The CDR3 is 11 residues long. CDR1 and CDR2 (germline): SNHLY, FYNNEI. CDR3 in DNA: TGTGCCAGCAGCCCGAATGAAAAACTGTTTTTT. It codes for CASSPNEKLFF.

The J gene is TRBJ2-7, the V gene TRBV19, with D possibly being TRBD2 (7 bases). CDR3 length: 12 residues. Germline values: CDR1 LNHDA, CDR2 SQIVND (reference sequence). V lost 7 bases and J lost 4, with 11 bases in between. The CDR3 region has the DNA TGTGCCAGTACCAGCGGGACATACGAGCAGTACTTC. Its translation is CASTSGTYEQYF.

J is TRBJ1-1 and V is TRBV6-5; D possibly corresponds to TRBD1 (5 bases). The ends were cut back, 10 bases at V and 5 bases at J, with 14 bases in the middle. Germline V lookup: CDR1 MNHEY, CDR2 SVGAGI. The CDR3 runs 12 residues. CDR3 DNA sequence: TGTGCCACCTTGAGGGGAAGGACTGAAGCTTTCTTT. It yields the protein CATLRGRTEAFF.

CDR3 DNA: TGCAGTGCTAGTACGGACGGGACCTATAATTCACCCCTCCACTTT. Its translation: CSASTDGTYNSPLHF. This rearrangement joins TRBV20-1 to TRBJ1-6, with unresolved D. Between the trimmed V and J ends, which lost 3 bases and 2 bases, there was a span of 11 bases. CDR1 and CDR2 from the germline V gene are DFQATT and SNEGSKA (reference sequence). The CDR3 consists of 15 residues.

This chain joins TRBV30 and TRBJ1-1, with TRBD1 identical over 8 bases. V trimming: 0 bases; J trimming: 7 bases; junction bases outside the gene matches: 7. Per germline, CDR1 GTSNPN and CDR2 SVGIG (reference sequence). The CDR3 consists of 14 residues. For the CDR3, the DNA is TGTGCCTGGAGTGTACGGACAGGGAGGGTTGAAGCTTTCTTT. This encodes CAWSVRTGRVEAFF.

The V gene is TRBV6-6, the J gene TRBJ2-1; 14 bases fit TRBD2. J lost 6 bases, V lost 6 bases, and 7 bases had no gene match. The length of the CDR3 is 16 residues. CDR1 and CDR2 from the germline V gene are MNHNY and SVGAGI (reference sequence). The CDR3, as DNA: TGTGCCAGCAGCCACGGAGGGACTAGCGGGAGCAATGAGCAGTTCTTC. Translated: CASSHGGTSGSNEQFF.

The V and J genes are TRBV4-3 and TRBJ2-7; D might be TRBD2 (5 bases). Germline CDR1 reads LGHNA; CDR2 reads YSLEER. This CDR3 comprises 15 residues. V shed 0 bases and J shed 1 base, with 10 bases lying between them. The CDR3 DNA sequence: TGCGCCAGCAGCCAAGACCGGGGTAATTCCTACGAGCAGTACTTC. It yields the protein CASSQDRGNSYEQYF.

This chain connects TRBV29-1 to TRBJ2-3; TRBD1 might be the D (6 bases). This CDR3 contains 13 residues. The germline CDR1 and CDR2 sequences are SQVTM and ANQGSEA. Deletions cut 5 bases from V and 10 bases from J, with 19 bases between. The CDR3 sequence is CSVRTPGASSQYF. The CDR3 DNA sequence: TGCAGCGTTCGAACCCCAGGGGCTAGCTCGCAGTATTTT.

This rearrangement joins TRBV7-2 to TRBJ1-6, with TRBD1 identical over 8 bases. The germline V gene encodes CDR1 SGHTA and CDR2 FQGNSA. This CDR3 has 15 residues. Losses at the gene ends were 5 bases for V and 6 bases for J; bases not matched to a gene: 6. Here the CDR3 reads CASSPTTGVNSPLHF. In DNA form, the CDR3 reads TGTGCCAGCAGCCCGACGACAGGGGTTAATTCACCCCTCCACTTT.

V usage is TRBV7-2 and J usage is TRBJ1-6, with D perhaps TRBD1 (6 bases). This CDR3 contains 16 residues. Trimming removed 11 bases at V and 7 bases at J, with 24 bases between. CDR1 and CDR2 from the germline V gene are SGHTA and FQGNSA. The CDR3 reads CAAGKGGAPNNSPLHF. In DNA form, the CDR3 reads TGTGCCGCCGGAAAAGGGGGGGCCCCAAACAATTCACCCCTCCACTTT. Filled out from reference TRBV7-2 and TRBJ1-6, the complete variable domain reads GAGVSQSPSNKVTEKGKDVELRCDPISGHTALYWYRQSLGQGLEFLIYFQGNSAPDKSGLPSDRFSAERTGGSVSTLTIQRTQQEDSAVYLCAAGKGGAPNNSPLHFGNGTRLTVT.